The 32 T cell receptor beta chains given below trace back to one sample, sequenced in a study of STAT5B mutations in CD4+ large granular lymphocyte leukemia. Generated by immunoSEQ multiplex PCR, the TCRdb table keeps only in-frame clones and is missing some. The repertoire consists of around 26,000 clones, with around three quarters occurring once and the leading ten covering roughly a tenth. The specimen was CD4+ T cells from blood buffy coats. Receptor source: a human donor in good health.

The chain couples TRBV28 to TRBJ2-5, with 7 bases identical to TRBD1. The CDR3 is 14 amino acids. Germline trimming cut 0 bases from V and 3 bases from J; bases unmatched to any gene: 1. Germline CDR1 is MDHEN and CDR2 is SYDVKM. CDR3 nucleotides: TGTGCCAGCAGTTTATGGCAGGGGGAAGAGACCCAGTACTTC. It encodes CASSLWQGEETQYF.

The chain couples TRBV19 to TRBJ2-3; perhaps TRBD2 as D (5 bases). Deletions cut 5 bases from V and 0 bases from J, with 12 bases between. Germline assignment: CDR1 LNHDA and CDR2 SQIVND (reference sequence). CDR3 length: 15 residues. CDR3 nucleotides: TGTGCCAGTAGTTTCTCCCGGGGAAGCACAGATACGCAGTATTTT. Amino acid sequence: CASSFSRGSTDTQYF.

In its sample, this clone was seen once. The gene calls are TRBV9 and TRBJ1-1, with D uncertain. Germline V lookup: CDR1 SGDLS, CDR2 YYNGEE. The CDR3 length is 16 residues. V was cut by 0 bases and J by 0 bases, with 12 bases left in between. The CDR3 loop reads CASSVGIGNMNTEAFF. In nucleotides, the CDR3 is TGTGCCAGCAGCGTAGGCATAGGAAACATGAACACTGAAGCTTTCTTT.

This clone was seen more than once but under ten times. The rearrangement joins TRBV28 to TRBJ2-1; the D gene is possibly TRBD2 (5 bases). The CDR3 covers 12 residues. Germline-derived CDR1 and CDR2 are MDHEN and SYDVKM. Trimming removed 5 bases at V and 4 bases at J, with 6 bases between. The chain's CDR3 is CASSGEYNEQFF. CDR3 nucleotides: TGTGCCAGCAGTGGGGAGTACAATGAGCAGTTCTTC.

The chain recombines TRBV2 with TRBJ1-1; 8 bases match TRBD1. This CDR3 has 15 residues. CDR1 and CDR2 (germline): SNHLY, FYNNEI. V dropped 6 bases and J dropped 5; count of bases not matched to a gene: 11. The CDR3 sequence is CASRVQGALRTEAFF. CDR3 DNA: TGTGCCAGCAGAGTCCAGGGGGCGCTTAGAACTGAAGCTTTCTTT.

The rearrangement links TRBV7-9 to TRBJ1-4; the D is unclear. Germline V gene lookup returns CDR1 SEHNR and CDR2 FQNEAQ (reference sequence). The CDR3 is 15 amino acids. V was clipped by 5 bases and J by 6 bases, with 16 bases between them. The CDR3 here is CASSPGRPTDEKLFF. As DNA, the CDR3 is TGTGCCAGCAGCCCCGGGCGGCCTACCGATGAAAAACTGTTTTTT.

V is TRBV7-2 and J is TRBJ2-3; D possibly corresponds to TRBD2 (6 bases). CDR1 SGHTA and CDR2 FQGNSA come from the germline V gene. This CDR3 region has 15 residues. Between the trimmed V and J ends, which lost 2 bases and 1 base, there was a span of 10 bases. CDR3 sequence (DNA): TGTGCCAGCAGCTTATTGGCTAGCGGCACAGATACGCAGTATTTT. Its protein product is CASSLLASGTDTQYF.

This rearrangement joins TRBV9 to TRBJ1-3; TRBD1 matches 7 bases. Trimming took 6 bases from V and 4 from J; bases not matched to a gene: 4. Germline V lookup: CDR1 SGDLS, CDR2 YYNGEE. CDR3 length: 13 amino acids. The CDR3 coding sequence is TGTGCCAGCACAGGGGGAGGCGGAAACACCATATATTTT. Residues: CASTGGGGNTIYF. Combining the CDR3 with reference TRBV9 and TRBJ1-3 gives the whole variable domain DSGVTQTPKHLITATGQRVTLRCSPRSGDLSVYWYQQSLDQGLQFLIQYYNGEERAKGNILERFSAQQFPDLHSELNLSSLELGDSALYFCASTGGGGNTIYFGEGSWLTVV.

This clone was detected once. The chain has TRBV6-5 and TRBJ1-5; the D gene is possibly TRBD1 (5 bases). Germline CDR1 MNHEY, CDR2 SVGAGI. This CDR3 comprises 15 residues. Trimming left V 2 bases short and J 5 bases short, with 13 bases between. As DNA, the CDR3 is TGTGCCAGCAGTTACGGGACTCCACTCGATCAGCCCCAGCATTTT. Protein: CASSYGTPLDQPQHF.

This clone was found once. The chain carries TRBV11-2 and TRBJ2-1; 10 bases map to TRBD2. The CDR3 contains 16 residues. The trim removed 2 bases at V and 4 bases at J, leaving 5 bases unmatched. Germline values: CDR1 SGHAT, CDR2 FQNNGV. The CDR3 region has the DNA TGTGCCAGCAGCTTAAGCGGGAGGGCCAGATACAATGAGCAGTTCTTC. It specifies CASSLSGRARYNEQFF.

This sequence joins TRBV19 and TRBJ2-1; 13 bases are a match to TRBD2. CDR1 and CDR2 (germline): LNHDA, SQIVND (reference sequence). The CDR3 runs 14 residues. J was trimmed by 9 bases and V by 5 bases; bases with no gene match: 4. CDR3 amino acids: CASSWTSGSTEQFF. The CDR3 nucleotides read TGTGCCAGTAGTTGGACTAGCGGGAGTACTGAGCAGTTCTTC.

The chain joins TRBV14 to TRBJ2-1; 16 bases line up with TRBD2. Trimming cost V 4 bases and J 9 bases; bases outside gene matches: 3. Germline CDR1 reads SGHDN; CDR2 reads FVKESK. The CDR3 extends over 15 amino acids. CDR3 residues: CASSLGLAGGPEQFF. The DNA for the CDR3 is TGTGCCAGCAGCCTGGGACTAGCGGGAGGGCCTGAGCAGTTCTTC.

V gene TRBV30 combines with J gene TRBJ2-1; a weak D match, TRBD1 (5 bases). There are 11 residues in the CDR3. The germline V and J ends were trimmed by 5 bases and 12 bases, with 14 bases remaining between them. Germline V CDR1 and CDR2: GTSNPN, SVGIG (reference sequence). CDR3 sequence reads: CAWDQGLGQFF. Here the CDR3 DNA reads TGTGCCTGGGACCAGGGTTTGGGGCAGTTCTTC.

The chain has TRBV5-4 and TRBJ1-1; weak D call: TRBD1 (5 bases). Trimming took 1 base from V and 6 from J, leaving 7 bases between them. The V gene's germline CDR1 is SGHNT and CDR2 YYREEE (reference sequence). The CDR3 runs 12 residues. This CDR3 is CASSLTGSEAFF. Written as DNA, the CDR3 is TGTGCCAGCAGCTTGACAGGCTCTGAAGCTTTCTTT.

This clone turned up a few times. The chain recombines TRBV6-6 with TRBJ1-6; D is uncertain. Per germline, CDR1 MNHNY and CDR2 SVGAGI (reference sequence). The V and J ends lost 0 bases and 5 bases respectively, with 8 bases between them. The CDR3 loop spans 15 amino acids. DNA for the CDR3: TGTGCCAGCAGTTACTCGATGCAGGATAATTCACCCCTCCACTTT. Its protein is CASSYSMQDNSPLHF.

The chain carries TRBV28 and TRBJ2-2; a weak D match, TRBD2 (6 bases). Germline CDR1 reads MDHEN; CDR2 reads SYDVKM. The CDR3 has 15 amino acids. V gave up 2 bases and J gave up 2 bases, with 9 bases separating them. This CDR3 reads CASSLAGLNTGELFF. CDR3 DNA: TGTGCCAGCAGTTTAGCGGGGTTAAACACCGGGGAGCTGTTTTTT.

DNA for the CDR3: TGTGCCAGCAGCTTAGGGGCACACTATGGCTACACCTTC. Amino acids: CASSLGAHYGYTF. The chain recombines TRBV7-2 with TRBJ1-2, with D uncertain. Germline assignment: CDR1 SGHTA and CDR2 FQGNSA. Trimming cost V 1 base and J 3 bases, with 6 bases left between them. This CDR3 is built from 13 residues.

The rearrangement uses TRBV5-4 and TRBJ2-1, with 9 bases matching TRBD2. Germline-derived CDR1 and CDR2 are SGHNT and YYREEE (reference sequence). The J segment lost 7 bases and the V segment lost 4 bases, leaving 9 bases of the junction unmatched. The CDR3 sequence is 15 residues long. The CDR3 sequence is CASSRVAGGSNEQFF. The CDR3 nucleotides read TGTGCCAGCAGCCGGGTGGCGGGAGGGTCAAATGAGCAGTTCTTC.

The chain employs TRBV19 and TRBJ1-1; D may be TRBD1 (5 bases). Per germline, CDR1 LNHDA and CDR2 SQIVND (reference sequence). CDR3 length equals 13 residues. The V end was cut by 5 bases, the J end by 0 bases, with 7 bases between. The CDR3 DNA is TGTGCCAGTAGTGGGACGGTGAACACTGAAGCTTTCTTT. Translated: CASSGTVNTEAFF.

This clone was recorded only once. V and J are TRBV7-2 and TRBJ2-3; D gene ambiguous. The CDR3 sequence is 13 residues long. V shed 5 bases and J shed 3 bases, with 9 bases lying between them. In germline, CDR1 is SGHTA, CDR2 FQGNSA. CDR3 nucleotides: TGTGCCAGCAGCATGAGTGCTACAGATACGCAGTATTTT. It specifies CASSMSATDTQYF.

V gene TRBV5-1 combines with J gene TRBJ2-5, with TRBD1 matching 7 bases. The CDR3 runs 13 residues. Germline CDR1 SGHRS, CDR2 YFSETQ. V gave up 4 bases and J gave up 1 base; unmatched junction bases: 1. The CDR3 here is CASSRTGQETQYF. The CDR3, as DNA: TGCGCCAGCAGCCGGACAGGCCAAGAGACCCAGTACTTC.

The CDR3 loop reads CASSPPTGRNTEAFF. The CDR3 DNA reads as TGTGCCAGCTCACCCCCGACAGGGAGGAACACTGAAGCTTTCTTT. This chain links TRBV18 with TRBJ1-1; 7 bases map to TRBD1. Germline CDR1 reads KGHSH; CDR2 reads LQKENI. The V gene end was trimmed by 3 bases and the J gene end by 1 base; junction bases not matched to a gene: 5. The length of the CDR3 is 15 residues.

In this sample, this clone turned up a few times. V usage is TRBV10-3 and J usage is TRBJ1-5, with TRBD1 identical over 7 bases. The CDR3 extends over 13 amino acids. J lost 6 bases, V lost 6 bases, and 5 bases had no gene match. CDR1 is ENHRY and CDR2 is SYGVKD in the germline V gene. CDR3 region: CAISPGGGQPQHF. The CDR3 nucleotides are TGTGCCATCAGCCCAGGGGGAGGTCAGCCCCAGCATTTT.

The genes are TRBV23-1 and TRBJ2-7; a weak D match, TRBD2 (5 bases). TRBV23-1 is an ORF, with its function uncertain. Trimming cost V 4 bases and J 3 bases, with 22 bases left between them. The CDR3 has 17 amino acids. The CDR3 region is CASSRKHLGSSLYEQYV. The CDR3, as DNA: TGCGCCAGCAGTCGAAAACACCTTGGGAGTTCACTCTACGAGCAGTACGTC.

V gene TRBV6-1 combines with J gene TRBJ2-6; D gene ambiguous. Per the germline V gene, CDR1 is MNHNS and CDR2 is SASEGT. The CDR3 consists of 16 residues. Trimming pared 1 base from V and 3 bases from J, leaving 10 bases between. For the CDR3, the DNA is TGTGCCAGCAGTGAAGGGGTGTATGTTGGGGCCAACGTCCTGACTTTC. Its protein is CASSEGVYVGANVLTF.

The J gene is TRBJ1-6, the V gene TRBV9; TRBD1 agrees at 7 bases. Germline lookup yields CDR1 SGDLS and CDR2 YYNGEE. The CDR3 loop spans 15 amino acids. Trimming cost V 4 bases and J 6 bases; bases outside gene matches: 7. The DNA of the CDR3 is TGTGCCAGCAGCTCCAGGGGGGACCCTAATTCACCCCTCCACTTT. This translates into CASSSRGDPNSPLHF.

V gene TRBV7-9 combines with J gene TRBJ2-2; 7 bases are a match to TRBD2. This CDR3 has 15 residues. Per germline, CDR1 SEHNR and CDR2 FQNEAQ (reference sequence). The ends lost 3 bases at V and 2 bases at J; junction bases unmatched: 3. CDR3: CASSLSAGNTGELFF. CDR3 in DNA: TGTGCCAGCAGCTTGTCAGCGGGAAACACCGGGGAGCTGTTTTTT.

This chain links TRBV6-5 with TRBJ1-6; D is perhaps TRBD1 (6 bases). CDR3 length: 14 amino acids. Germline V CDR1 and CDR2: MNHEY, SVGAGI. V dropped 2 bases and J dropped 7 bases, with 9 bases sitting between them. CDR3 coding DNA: TGTGCCAGCAGTTACAACAGGGAGAATTCACCCCTCCACTTT. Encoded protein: CASSYNRENSPLHF.

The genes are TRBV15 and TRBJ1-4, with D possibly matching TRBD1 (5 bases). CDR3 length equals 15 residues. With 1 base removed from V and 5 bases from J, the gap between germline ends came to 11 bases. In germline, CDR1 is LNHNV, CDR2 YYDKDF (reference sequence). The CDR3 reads CATSRVGRGNEKLFF. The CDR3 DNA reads TGTGCCACCAGCAGAGTTGGCCGGGGGAATGAAAAACTGTTTTTT.

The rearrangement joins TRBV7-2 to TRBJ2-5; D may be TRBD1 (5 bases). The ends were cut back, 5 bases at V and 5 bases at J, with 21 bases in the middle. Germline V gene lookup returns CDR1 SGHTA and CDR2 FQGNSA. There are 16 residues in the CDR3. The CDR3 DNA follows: TGTGCCAGCAGCAAAGGTGACAGAACACCCGGGGAGACCCAGTACTTC. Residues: CASSKGDRTPGETQYF.

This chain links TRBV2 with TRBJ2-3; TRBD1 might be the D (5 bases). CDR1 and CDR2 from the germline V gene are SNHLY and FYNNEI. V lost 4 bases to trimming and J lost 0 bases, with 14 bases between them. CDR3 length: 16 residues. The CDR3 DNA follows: TGTGCCAGCAGTGGTAGACAGTCCCCTAGCACAGATACGCAGTATTTT. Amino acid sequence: CASSGRQSPSTDTQYF. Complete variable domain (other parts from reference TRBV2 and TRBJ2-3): EPEVTQTPSHQVTQMGQEVILRCVPISNHLYFYWYRQILGQKVEFLVSFYNNEISEKSEIFDDQFSVERPDGSNFTLKIRSTKLEDSAMYFCASSGRQSPSTDTQYFGPGTRLTVL.

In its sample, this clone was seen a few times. The CDR3 sequence is CASSAQENTEAFF. The CDR3 DNA sequence: TGTGCCAGCAGCGCACAGGAGAACACTGAAGCTTTCTTT. V is TRBV7-9 and J is TRBJ1-1, with a possible D match to TRBD1 (5 bases). V was shortened by 5 bases and J by 1 base, with 8 bases between the two germline ends. Germline V gene data show CDR1 as SEHNR and CDR2 as FQNEAQ (reference sequence). The CDR3 length is 13 residues.